The table lists the clone carrying this TCR beta chain with a few counts. This sample was included in a study of T cells after yellow fever vaccination. This CDR3 is 14 amino acids long. The V gene's germline CDR1 is MDHEN and CDR2 SYDVKM. V was shortened by 8 bases and J by 2 bases, with 14 bases between the two germline ends. TCRdb reanalysed the 5' RACE reads using MiXCR and keeps one entry per CDR3 protein. The sample lists 250,000 to 300,000 distinct CDR3 sequences, 8.7% occurring once. The chain is built from TRBV28 and TRBJ2-3, with D possibly TRBD1 on 5 matching bases. The sequence came from a man aged 18 to 35 who received the YFV17D yellow fever vaccine. The sample here was CD4+ T cells sorted from PBMCs, taken 5 days after the yellow fever booster vaccination. CDR3 protein: CASPPSRATDTQYF. CDR3 sequence (DNA): TGTGCCAGCCCCCCCAGCAGGGCCACAGATACGCAGTATTTT.